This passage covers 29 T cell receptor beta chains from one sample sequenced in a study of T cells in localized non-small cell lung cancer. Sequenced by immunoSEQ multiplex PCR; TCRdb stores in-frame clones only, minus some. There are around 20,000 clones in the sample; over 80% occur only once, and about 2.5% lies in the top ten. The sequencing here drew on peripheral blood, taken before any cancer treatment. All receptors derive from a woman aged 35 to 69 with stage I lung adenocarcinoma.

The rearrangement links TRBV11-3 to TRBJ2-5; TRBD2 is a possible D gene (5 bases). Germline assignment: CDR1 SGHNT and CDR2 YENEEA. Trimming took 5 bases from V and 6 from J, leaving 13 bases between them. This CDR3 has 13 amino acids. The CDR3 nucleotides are TGTGCCAGCAGCCCGGGGTCGCGGAAGACCCAGTACTTC. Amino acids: CASSPGSRKTQYF.

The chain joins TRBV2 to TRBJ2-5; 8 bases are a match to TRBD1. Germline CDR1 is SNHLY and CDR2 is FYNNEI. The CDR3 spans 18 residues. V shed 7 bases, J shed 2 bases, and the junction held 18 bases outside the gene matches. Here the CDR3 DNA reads TGTGCCAGCAACGGACCCGGGACAGGCATCTTAGTACAAGAGACCCAGTACTTC. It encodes CASNGPGTGILVQETQYF.

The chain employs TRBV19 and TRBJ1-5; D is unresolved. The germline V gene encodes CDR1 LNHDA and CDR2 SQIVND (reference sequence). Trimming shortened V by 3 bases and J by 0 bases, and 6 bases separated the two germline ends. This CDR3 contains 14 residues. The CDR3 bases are TGTGCCAGTAGTATCGCGAATAGCAATCAGCCCCAGCATTTT. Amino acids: CASSIANSNQPQHF.

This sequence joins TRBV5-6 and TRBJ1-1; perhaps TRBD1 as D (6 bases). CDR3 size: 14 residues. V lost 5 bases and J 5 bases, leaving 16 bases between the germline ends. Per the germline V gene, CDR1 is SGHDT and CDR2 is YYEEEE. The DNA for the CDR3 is TGTGCCAGCAGTCTTAGGGGGGCAGGGACTGAAGCTTTCTTT. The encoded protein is CASSLRGAGTEAFF.

The CDR3 loop is CASSNGGSNQPQHF. In nucleotides, the CDR3 is TGTGCCAGTAGTAATGGAGGGTCCAATCAGCCCCAGCATTTT. J is TRBJ1-5 and V is TRBV19; no firm D call. Germline values: CDR1 LNHDA, CDR2 SQIVND (reference sequence). This CDR3 spans 14 amino acids. V was cut by 4 bases and J by 3 bases, with 10 bases left in between.

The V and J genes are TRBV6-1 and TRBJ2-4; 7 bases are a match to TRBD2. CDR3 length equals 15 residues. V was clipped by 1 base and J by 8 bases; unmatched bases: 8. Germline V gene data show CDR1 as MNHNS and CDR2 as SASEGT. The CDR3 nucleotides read TGTGCCAGCAGTGAAGGGGCGGGAGAAGCGGACATTCAGTACTTC. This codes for CASSEGAGEADIQYF.

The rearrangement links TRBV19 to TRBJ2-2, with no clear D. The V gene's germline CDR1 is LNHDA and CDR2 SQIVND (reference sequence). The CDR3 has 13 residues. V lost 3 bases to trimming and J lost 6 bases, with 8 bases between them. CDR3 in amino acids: CASSISVSGELFF. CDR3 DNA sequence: TGTGCCAGTAGTATCTCGGTATCCGGGGAGCTGTTTTTT.

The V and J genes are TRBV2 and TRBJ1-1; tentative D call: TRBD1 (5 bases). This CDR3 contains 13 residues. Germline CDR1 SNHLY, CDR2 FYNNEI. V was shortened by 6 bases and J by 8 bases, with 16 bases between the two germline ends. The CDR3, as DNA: TGTGCCAGCAGCGGGGGGGTTGTCGGAGAAGCTTTCTTT. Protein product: CASSGGVVGEAFF.

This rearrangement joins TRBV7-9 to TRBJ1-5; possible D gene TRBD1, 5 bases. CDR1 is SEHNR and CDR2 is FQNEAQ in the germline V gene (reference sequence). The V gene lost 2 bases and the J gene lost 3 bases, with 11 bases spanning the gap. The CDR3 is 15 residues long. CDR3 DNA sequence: TGTGCCAGCAGCTTATCGGGGCCCGTCAATCAGCCCCAGCATTTT. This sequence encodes CASSLSGPVNQPQHF. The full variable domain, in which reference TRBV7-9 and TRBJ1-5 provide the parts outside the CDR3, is DTGVSQNPRHKITKRGQNVTFRCDPISEHNRLYWYRQTLGQGPEFLTYFQNEAQLEKSRLLSDRFSAERPKGSFSTLEIQRTEQGDSAMYLCASSLSGPVNQPQHFGDGTRLSIL.

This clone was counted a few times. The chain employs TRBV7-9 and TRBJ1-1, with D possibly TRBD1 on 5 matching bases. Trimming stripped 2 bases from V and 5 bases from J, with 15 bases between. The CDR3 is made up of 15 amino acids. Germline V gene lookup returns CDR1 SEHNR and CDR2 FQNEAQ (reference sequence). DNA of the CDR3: TGTGCCAGCAGCTTATCTCCCGGGGGACGGACTGAAGCTTTCTTT. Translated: CASSLSPGGRTEAFF.

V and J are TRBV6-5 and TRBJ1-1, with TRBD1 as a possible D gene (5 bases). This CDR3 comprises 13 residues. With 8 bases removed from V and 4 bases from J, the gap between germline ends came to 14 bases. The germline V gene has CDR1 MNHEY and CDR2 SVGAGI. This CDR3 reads CASHTRGVTEAFF. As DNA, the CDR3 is TGTGCCAGCCATACTAGGGGAGTCACTGAAGCTTTCTTT.

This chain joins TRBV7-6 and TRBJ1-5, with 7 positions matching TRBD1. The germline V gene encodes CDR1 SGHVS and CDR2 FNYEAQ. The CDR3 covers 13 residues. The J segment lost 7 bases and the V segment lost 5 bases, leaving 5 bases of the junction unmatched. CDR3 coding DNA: TGTGCCAGCAGCCCCACAGGGGCGCAGCCCCAGCATTTT. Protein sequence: CASSPTGAQPQHF.

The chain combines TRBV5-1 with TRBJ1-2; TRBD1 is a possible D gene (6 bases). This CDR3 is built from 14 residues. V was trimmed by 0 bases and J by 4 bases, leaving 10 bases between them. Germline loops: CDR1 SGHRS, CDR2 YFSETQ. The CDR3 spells CASSLEQGFYGYTF. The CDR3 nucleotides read TGCGCCAGCAGCTTGGAACAGGGCTTCTATGGCTACACCTTC.

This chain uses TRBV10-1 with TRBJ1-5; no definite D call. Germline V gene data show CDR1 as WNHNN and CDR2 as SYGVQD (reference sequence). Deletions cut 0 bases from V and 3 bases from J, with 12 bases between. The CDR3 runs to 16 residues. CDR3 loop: CASSESRERDNQPQHF. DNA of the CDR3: TGCGCCAGCAGTGAGTCGAGGGAAAGGGACAATCAGCCCCAGCATTTT.

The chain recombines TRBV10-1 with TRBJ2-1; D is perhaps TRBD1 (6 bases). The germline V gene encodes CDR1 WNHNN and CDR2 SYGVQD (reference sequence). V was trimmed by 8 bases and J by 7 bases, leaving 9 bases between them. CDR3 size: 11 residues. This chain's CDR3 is CASSGANEQFF. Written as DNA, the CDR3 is TGCGCCAGCTCAGGGGCAAATGAGCAGTTCTTC.

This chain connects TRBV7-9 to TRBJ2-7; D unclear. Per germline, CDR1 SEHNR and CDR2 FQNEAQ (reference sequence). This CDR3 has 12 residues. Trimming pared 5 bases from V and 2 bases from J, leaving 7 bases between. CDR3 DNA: TGTGCCAGCAGCCTTGTTGCCTACGAGCAGTACTTC. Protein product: CASSLVAYEQYF.

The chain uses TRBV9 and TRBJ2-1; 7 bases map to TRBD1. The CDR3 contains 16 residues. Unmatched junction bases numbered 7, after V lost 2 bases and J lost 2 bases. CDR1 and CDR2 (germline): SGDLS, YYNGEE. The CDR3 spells CASSVKDREPYNEQFF. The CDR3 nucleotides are TGTGCCAGCAGCGTTAAAGACAGGGAACCCTACAATGAGCAGTTCTTC.

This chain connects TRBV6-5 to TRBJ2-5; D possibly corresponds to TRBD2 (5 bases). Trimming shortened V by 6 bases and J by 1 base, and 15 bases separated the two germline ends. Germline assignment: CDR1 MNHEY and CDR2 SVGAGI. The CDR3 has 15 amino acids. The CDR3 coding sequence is TGTGCCAGCAGCCAAATCCCCGGGGTCCAAGAGACCCAGTACTTC. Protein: CASSQIPGVQETQYF.

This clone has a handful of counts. As DNA, the CDR3 is TGTGCCAGCAGTGGACAGGGTTCCTACAATGAGCAGTTCTTC. This codes for CASSGQGSYNEQFF. This rearrangement joins TRBV2 to TRBJ2-1; TRBD1 agrees at 7 bases. V dropped 4 bases and J dropped 1; count of bases not matched to a gene: 1. The CDR3 is made up of 14 amino acids. CDR1 is SNHLY and CDR2 is FYNNEI in the germline V gene.

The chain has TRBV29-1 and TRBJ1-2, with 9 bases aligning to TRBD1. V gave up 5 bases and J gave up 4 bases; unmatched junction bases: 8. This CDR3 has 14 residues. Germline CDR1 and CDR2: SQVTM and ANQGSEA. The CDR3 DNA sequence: TGCAGCGTTACACAGGGGGCATACCCCTATGGCTACACCTTC. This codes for CSVTQGAYPYGYTF. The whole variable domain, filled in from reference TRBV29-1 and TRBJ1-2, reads SAVISQKPSRDICQRGTSLTIQCQVDSQVTMMFWYRQQPGQSLTLIATANQGSEATYESGFVIDKFPISRPNLTFSTLTVSNMSPEDSSIYLCSVTQGAYPYGYTFGSGTRLTVV.

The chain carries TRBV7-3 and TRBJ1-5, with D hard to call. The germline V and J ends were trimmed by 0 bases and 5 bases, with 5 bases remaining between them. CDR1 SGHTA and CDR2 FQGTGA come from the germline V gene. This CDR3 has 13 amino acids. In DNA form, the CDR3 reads TGTGCCAGCAGCTTAACCGAGGATCAGCCCCAGCATTTT. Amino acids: CASSLTEDQPQHF.

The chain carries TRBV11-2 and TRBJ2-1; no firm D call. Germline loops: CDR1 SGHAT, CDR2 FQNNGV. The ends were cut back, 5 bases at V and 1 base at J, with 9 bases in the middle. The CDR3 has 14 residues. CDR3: CASSPRESYNEQFF. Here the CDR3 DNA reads TGTGCCAGCAGCCCCCGCGAGTCCTACAATGAGCAGTTCTTC.

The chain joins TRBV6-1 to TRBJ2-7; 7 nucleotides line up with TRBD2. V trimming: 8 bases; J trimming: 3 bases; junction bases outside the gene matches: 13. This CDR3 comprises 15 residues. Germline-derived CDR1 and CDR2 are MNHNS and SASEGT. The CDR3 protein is CASPAGGKGNYEQYF. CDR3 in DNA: TGTGCCAGCCCGGCCGGGGGGAAGGGGAACTACGAGCAGTACTTC.

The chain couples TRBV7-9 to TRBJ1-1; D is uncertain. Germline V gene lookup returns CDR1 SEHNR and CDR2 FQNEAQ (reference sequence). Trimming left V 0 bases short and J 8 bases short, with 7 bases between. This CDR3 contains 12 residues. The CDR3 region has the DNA TGTGCCAGCAGCTTAGCCCCGACAGAAGCTTTCTTT. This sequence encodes CASSLAPTEAFF. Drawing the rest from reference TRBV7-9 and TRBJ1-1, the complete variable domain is DTGVSQNPRHKITKRGQNVTFRCDPISEHNRLYWYRQTLGQGPEFLTYFQNEAQLEKSRLLSDRFSAERPKGSFSTLEIQRTEQGDSAMYLCASSLAPTEAFFGQGTRLTVV.

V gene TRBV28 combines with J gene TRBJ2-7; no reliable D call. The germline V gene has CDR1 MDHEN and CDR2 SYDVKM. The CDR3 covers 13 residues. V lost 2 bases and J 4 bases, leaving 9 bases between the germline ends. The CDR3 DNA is TGTGCCAGCAGTTTACGCAGCCGGTACGAGCAGTACTTC. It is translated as CASSLRSRYEQYF.

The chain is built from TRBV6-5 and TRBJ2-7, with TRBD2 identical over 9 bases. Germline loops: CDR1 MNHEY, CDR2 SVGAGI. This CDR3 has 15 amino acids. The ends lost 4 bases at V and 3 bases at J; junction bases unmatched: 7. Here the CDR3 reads CASSSLAGVGYEQYF. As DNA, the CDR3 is TGTGCCAGCAGTTCGTTAGCGGGAGTAGGCTACGAGCAGTACTTC.

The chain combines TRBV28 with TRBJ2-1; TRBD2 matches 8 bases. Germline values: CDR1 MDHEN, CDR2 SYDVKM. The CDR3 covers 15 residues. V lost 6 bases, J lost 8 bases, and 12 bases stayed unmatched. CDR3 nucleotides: TGTGCCAGCAGCACACTAGCCGGGAGGGTGGATGAGCAGTTCTTC. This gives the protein CASSTLAGRVDEQFF.

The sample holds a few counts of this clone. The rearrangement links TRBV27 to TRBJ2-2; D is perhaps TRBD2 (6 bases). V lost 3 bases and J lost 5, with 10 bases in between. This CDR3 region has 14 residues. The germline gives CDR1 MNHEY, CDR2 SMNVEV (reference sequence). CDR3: CASSLSGTTGELFF. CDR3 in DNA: TGTGCCAGCAGTTTGTCCGGGACTACCGGGGAGCTGTTTTTT.

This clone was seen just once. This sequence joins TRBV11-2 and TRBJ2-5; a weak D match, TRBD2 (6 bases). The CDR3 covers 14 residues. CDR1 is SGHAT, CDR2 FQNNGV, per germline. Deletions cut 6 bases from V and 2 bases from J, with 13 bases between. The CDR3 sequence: CASRGLRGQETQYF. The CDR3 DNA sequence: TGTGCCAGCAGGGGCTTACGGGGGCAAGAGACCCAGTACTTC.